Listed below are T cell receptor beta chains from one sample, sequenced in a study of cytomegalovirus exposure and HLA in healthy donors. Assay: immunoSEQ multiplex PCR; the TCRdb copy retains only in-frame clones and omits some. The sample lists roughly 160,000 clones; approximately 81% were seen once. The sequenced material came from PBMCs. The receptors shown here come from a female donor in good health and CMV-seronegative. The CDR3 runs from the conserved cysteine through the conserved F or W. Each record gives: V gene, J gene, D gene, clone size, CDR3 protein, CDR3 DNA. The D gene is left open where the match is weak. Clone size is shown for a subset of rows, as once, few, many or a class of expanded clone.

V: TRBV7-9
J: TRBJ2-5
D: TRBD2
size: few
CDR3: CASSLGSGRRLQYQETQYF
DNA: TGTGCCAGCAGCTTAGGAAGCGGGAGGCGGCTACAGTACCAAGAGACCCAGTACTTC

V: TRBV2
J: TRBJ1-6
D: TRBD1
size: -
CDR3: CASSTGGAGSPLHF
DNA: TGTGCCAGCAGCACAGGGGGCGCAGGGTCACCCCTCCACTTT

V: TRBV28
J: TRBJ1-2
D: TRBD1
size: -
CDR3: CASSLGQGGPNYGYTF
DNA: TGTGCCAGCAGTTTAGGTCAGGGGGGTCCTAACTATGGCTACACCTTC

V: TRBV2
J: TRBJ1-1
D: -
size: -
CDR3: CASSAPTGTPNTEAFF
DNA: TGTGCCAGCAGCGCTCCTACCGGGACACCGAACACTGAAGCTTTCTTT

V: TRBV6-5
J: TRBJ2-2
D: -
size: -
CDR3: CASSGTLNTGELFF
DNA: TGTGCCAGCAGTGGGACACTGAACACCGGGGAGCTGTTTTTT

V: TRBV4-3
J: TRBJ2-1
D: TRBD1
size: -
CDR3: CASSQDRGDRVFHEQFF
DNA: TGCGCCAGCAGCCAAGATCGGGGGGACAGGGTTTTCCATGAGCAGTTCTTC

V: TRBV18
J: TRBJ1-1
D: TRBD1
size: -
CDR3: CASGTGQGEAFF
DNA: TGTGCCAGCGGAACGGGACAGGGTGAAGCTTTCTTT

V: TRBV7-9
J: TRBJ1-6
D: TRBD1
size: -
CDR3: CASSLDRDSTYNSPLHF
DNA: TGTGCCAGCAGCCTCGACAGGGACTCTACCTATAATTCACCCCTCCACTTT

V: TRBV6-5
J: TRBJ1-1
D: TRBD1
size: -
CDR3: CASGRGQGGRPAFF
DNA: TGTGCCAGTGGCAGGGGACAGGGCGGACGCCCAGCTTTCTTT

V: TRBV19
J: TRBJ1-3
D: -
size: -
CDR3: CASSMGPSSGNTIYF
DNA: TGTGCCAGTAGTATGGGCCCAAGCTCTGGAAACACCATATATTTT

V: TRBV4-2
J: TRBJ1-5
D: -
size: -
CDR3: CASSQEGGSNQPQHF
DNA: TGTGCCAGCAGCCAAGAGGGGGGAAGCAATCAGCCCCAGCATTTT

V: TRBV11-2
J: TRBJ2-5
D: -
size: -
CDR3: CASSLSPEETQYF
DNA: TGTGCCAGCAGCTTATCCCCCGAAGAGACCCAGTACTTC

V: TRBV30
J: TRBJ1-5
D: -
size: -
CDR3: CAWGVRARPPNQPQHF
DNA: TGTGCCTGGGGGGTCAGGGCTCGACCCCCGAATCAGCCCCAGCATTTT

V: TRBV28
J: TRBJ2-7
D: TRBD2
size: -
CDR3: CASRPAPRRGIRNEQYF
DNA: TGTGCCAGCAGGCCGGCACCTCGGCGGGGGATAAGGAACGAGCAGTACTTC

V: TRBV11-2
J: TRBJ2-2
D: TRBD1
size: -
CDR3: CASSPRDRGPGELFF
DNA: TGTGCCAGCAGCCCCAGGGACAGGGGGCCCGGGGAGCTGTTTTTT

V: TRBV19
J: TRBJ2-2
D: -
size: once
CDR3: CASSRQGPLSNTGELFF
DNA: TGTGCCAGTAGTAGGCAGGGCCCGTTATCCAACACCGGGGAGCTGTTTTTT

V: TRBV30
J: TRBJ1-1
D: -
size: few
CDR3: CAWSLGQPIAEAFF
DNA: TGTGCCTGGAGTTTGGGACAACCTATAGCTGAAGCTTTCTTT

V: TRBV7-2
J: TRBJ2-2
D: -
size: -
CDR3: CASSARLVGELFF
DNA: TGTGCCAGCAGCGCGCGACTAGTAGGGGAGCTGTTTTTT

V: TRBV11-2
J: TRBJ1-2
D: -
size: -
CDR3: CASSLDRAYGYTF
DNA: TGTGCCAGCAGCTTAGACAGGGCCTATGGCTACACCTTC

V: TRBV11-2
J: TRBJ1-2
D: -
size: -
CDR3: CASSLYPTGNNYGYTF
DNA: TGTGCCAGCAGCCTTTACCCTACAGGGAACAACTATGGCTACACCTTC

V: TRBV7-2
J: TRBJ2-5
D: -
size: -
CDR3: CASSRSGNKETQYF
DNA: TGTGCCAGCAGCCGTTCAGGGAATAAAGAGACCCAGTACTTC

V: TRBV15
J: TRBJ2-3
D: TRBD2
size: -
CDR3: CATSRDHGGADTQYF
DNA: TGTGCCACCAGCAGAGATCACGGGGGGGCGGATACGCAGTATTTT

V: TRBV12-5
J: TRBJ2-5
D: -
size: -
CDR3: CASGSWGDGETQYF
DNA: TGTGCTAGTGGTTCCTGGGGGGATGGGGAGACCCAGTACTTC

V: TRBV7-2
J: TRBJ2-3
D: TRBD2
size: -
CDR3: CASSLMRGEGTDTQYF
DNA: TGTGCCAGCAGCTTAATGCGGGGGGAGGGGACAGATACGCAGTATTTT

V: TRBV5-6
J: TRBJ1-5
D: -
size: -
CDR3: CASSMGGRSSQPQHF
DNA: TGTGCCAGCAGCATGGGCGGCAGGTCTAGCCAGCCCCAGCATTTT

V: TRBV25-1
J: TRBJ1-2
D: TRBD1
size: -
CDR3: CASSEWGQGNYGYTF
DNA: TGTGCCAGCAGTGAATGGGGACAGGGAAACTATGGCTACACCTTC

V: TRBV15
J: TRBJ2-1
D: -
size: -
CDR3: CATSGRESSYNEQFF
DNA: TGTGCCACCAGCGGAAGGGAGTCCTCCTACAATGAGCAGTTCTTC

V: TRBV7-9
J: TRBJ1-1
D: -
size: -
CDR3: CASSRLREGAFF
DNA: TGTGCCAGCAGCCGCCTGCGGGAAGGAGCTTTCTTT

V: TRBV6-1
J: TRBJ1-2
D: TRBD1
size: -
CDR3: CASSGDSTSYGYTF
DNA: TGTGCCAGCAGTGGGGACAGTACTTCCTATGGCTACACCTTC

V: TRBV7-3
J: TRBJ2-2
D: TRBD2
size: -
CDR3: CASSPSPPSGGVGGELFF
DNA: TGTGCCAGCAGCCCCAGCCCTCCTAGCGGGGGGGTTGGCGGGGAGCTGTTTTTT

V: TRBV2
J: TRBJ2-5
D: TRBD2
size: -
CDR3: CASQPGLAVETQYF
DNA: TGTGCCAGCCAACCGGGACTAGCCGTGGAGACCCAGTACTTC

V: TRBV5-1
J: TRBJ2-7
D: -
size: -
CDR3: CASNSGREGFSYEQYF
DNA: TGCGCCAGCAACTCTGGAAGAGAGGGATTCTCCTACGAGCAGTACTTC

V: TRBV7-9
J: TRBJ1-1
D: -
size: -
CDR3: CASSSPWRPEAFF
DNA: TGTGCCAGCAGCTCCCCTTGGAGGCCTGAAGCTTTCTTT

V: TRBV13
J: TRBJ2-1
D: TRBD1
size: -
CDR3: CASSEQGDHHNEQFF
DNA: TGTGCCAGCAGCGAACAGGGGGACCACCACAATGAGCAGTTCTTC

V: TRBV11-2
J: TRBJ2-1
D: -
size: -
CDR3: CASKPYSYNEQFF
DNA: TGTGCCAGCAAGCCTTACTCCTACAATGAGCAGTTCTTC

V: TRBV7-3
J: TRBJ2-3
D: -
size: -
CDR3: CASSAKARASTDTQYF
DNA: TGTGCCAGCAGCGCCAAGGCCAGGGCTAGCACAGATACGCAGTATTTT

V: TRBV13
J: TRBJ1-1
D: -
size: -
CDR3: CASTLRGGFETTEAFF
DNA: TGTGCCAGCACCTTGCGGGGGGGGTTTGAAACAACTGAAGCTTTCTTT

V: TRBV28
J: TRBJ1-6
D: -
size: few
CDR3: CASTPYKGEGSPLHF
DNA: TGTGCCAGCACCCCATACAAGGGGGAAGGGTCACCCCTCCACTTT

V: TRBV4-3
J: TRBJ1-2
D: -
size: -
CDR3: CASSPGLRANYGYTF
DNA: TGCGCCAGCAGCCCAGGATTGAGAGCTAACTATGGCTACACCTTC

V: TRBV6-6
J: TRBJ1-6
D: -
size: -
CDR3: CASSYSAGDSPLHF
DNA: TGTGCCAGCAGTTACTCTGCCGGGGATTCACCCCTCCACTTT

V: TRBV21-1
J: TRBJ1-5
D: -
size: -
CDR3: CASQGQGGHQPQHF
DNA: TGTGCCAGCCAAGGGCAGGGGGGCCATCAGCCCCAGCATTTT

V: TRBV4-3
J: TRBJ2-5
D: TRBD2
size: few
CDR3: CASSHTLATGETQYF
DNA: TGCGCCAGCAGCCACACACTAGCGACGGGAGAGACCCAGTACTTC

V: TRBV30
J: TRBJ2-3
D: -
size: -
CDR3: CAWSVPGESTDTQYF
DNA: TGTGCCTGGAGTGTACCAGGGGAAAGCACAGATACGCAGTATTTT

V: TRBV4-3
J: TRBJ2-2
D: TRBD1
size: -
CDR3: CASSQAPTGQGAGELFF
DNA: TGCGCCAGCAGCCAAGCCCCAACAGGACAGGGGGCCGGGGAGCTGTTTTTT

V: TRBV2
J: TRBJ2-1
D: TRBD2
size: -
CDR3: CASSEAPAWDYANEQFF
DNA: TGTGCCAGCAGTGAAGCCCCAGCGTGGGACTACGCCAATGAGCAGTTCTTC

V: TRBV6-5
J: TRBJ1-1
D: -
size: -
CDR3: CASSKRQGAAFF
DNA: TGTGCCAGCAGTAAACGACAAGGCGCAGCTTTCTTT

V: TRBV6-6
J: TRBJ1-3
D: TRBD1
size: few
CDR3: CASSTGASGNTIYF
DNA: TGTGCCAGCAGTACAGGGGCCTCTGGAAACACCATATATTTT

V: TRBV7-2
J: TRBJ1-6
D: TRBD1
size: -
CDR3: CASSPRTGGNNSPLHF
DNA: TGTGCCAGCAGCCCCCGAACAGGGGGTAATAATTCACCCCTCCACTTT

V: TRBV5-1
J: TRBJ1-4
D: -
size: -
CDR3: CASSLGAAHNEKLFF
DNA: TGCGCCAGCAGCTTGGGGGCAGCCCATAATGAAAAACTGTTTTTT

V: TRBV2
J: TRBJ1-1
D: -
size: -
CDR3: CASSGKSMNTEAFF
DNA: TGTGCCAGCAGTGGTAAAAGCATGAACACTGAAGCTTTCTTT

V: TRBV9
J: TRBJ2-5
D: TRBD2
size: -
CDR3: CASSVGSGAQETQYF
DNA: TGTGCCAGCAGCGTAGGGAGCGGGGCCCAAGAGACCCAGTACTTC

V: TRBV5-5
J: TRBJ1-4
D: -
size: -
CDR3: CASSSVGTFPPEKLFF
DNA: TGTGCCAGCAGCTCTGTGGGGACATTTCCCCCCGAAAAACTGTTTTTT

V: TRBV7-2
J: TRBJ1-5
D: -
size: -
CDR3: CASSFGTYQPQHF
DNA: TGTGCCAGCAGCTTTGGGACATATCAGCCCCAGCATTTT

V: TRBV5-1
J: TRBJ1-5
D: -
size: -
CDR3: CASSFSGAEGQPQHF
DNA: TGCGCCAGCAGCTTTTCGGGAGCGGAAGGACAGCCCCAGCATTTT

V: TRBV30
J: TRBJ2-7
D: -
size: once
CDR3: CAWSARTVHEQYF
DNA: TGTGCCTGGAGTGCCCGGACAGTCCACGAGCAGTACTTC

V: TRBV5-1
J: TRBJ1-1
D: -
size: -
CDR3: CASSPGRGNTEAFF
DNA: TGCGCCAGCAGCCCAGGGAGGGGAAACACTGAAGCTTTCTTT

V: TRBV30
J: TRBJ2-7
D: TRBD2
size: -
CDR3: CASDTSGRGYEQYF
DNA: TGTGCCTCCGATACTAGCGGGAGGGGGTACGAGCAGTACTTC

V: TRBV7-7
J: TRBJ2-7
D: TRBD1
size: -
CDR3: CASSRRDRDEQYF
DNA: TGTGCTAGCAGCCGCCGGGACAGAGACGAGCAGTACTTC

V: TRBV11-1
J: TRBJ2-2
D: -
size: -
CDR3: CASTLAGAGELFF
DNA: TGTGCCAGCACCCTAGCAGGGGCCGGGGAGCTGTTTTTT